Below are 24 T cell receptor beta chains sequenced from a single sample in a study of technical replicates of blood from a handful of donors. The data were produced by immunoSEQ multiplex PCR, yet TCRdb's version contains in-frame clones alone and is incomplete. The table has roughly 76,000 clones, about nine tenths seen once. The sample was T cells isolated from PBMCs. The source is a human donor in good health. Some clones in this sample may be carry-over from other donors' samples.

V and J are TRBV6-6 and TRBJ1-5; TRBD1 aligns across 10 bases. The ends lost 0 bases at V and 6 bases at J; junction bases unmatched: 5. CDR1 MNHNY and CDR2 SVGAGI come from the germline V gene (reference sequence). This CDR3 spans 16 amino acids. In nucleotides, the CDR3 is TGTGCCAGCAGTTACTCTGGGACAGGGGTGGGTCAGCCCCAGCATTTT. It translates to CASSYSGTGVGQPQHF.

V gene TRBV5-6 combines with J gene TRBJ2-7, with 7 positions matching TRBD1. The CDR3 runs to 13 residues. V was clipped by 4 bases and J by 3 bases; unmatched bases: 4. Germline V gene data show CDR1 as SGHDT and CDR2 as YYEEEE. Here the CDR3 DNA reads TGTGCCAGCAGCGTCGGGACAGTCTACGAGCAGTACTTC. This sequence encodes CASSVGTVYEQYF.

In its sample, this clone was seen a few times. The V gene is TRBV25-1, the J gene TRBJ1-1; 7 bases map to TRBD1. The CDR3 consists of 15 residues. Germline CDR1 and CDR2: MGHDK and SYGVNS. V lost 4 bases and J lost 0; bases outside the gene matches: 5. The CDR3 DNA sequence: TGTGCCAGCAGTGTCCGACAGGGCATGAACACTGAAGCTTTCTTT. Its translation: CASSVRQGMNTEAFF.

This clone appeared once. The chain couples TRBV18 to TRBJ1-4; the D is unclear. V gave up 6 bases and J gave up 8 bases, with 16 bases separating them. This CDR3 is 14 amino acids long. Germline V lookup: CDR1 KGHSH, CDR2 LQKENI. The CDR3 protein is CASSPNTGEEKLFF. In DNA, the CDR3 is TGTGCCAGCTCTCCGAATACGGGAGAAGAAAAACTGTTTTTT.

CDR3 protein: CASSQATGKELFF. DNA for the CDR3: TGTGCCAGCTCACAGGCGACAGGGAAGGAGCTGTTTTTT. The chain uses TRBV18 and TRBJ2-2; 7 nucleotides align to TRBD1. The CDR3 totals 13 residues. Germline V gives CDR1 KGHSH, CDR2 LQKENI. After removal of 4 bases from V and 10 bases from J, the junction contained 6 bases not matched to a gene.

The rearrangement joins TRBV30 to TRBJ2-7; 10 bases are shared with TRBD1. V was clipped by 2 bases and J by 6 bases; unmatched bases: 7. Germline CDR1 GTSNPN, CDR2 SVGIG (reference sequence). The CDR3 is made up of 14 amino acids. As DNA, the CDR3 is TGTGCCTGGAGTAGACGACAGGGGGCGAGCGAGCAGTACTTC. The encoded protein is CAWSRRQGASEQYF.

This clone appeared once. DNA for the CDR3: TGCAGCGTTGGAATATCGGGGAACAATGAGCAGTTCTTC. Translated: CSVGISGNNEQFF. The chain combines TRBV29-1 with TRBJ2-1, with a possible D match to TRBD2 (5 bases). Germline values: CDR1 SQVTM, CDR2 ANQGSEA. V lost 4 bases and J 5 bases, leaving 12 bases between the germline ends. The CDR3 consists of 13 residues.

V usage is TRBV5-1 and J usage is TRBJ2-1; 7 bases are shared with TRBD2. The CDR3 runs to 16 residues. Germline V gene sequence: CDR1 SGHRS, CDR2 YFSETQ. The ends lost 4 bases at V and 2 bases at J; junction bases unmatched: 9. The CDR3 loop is CASSPGLRSTYNEQFF. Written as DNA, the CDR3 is TGCGCCAGCAGCCCGGGACTACGCTCGACCTACAATGAGCAGTTCTTC.

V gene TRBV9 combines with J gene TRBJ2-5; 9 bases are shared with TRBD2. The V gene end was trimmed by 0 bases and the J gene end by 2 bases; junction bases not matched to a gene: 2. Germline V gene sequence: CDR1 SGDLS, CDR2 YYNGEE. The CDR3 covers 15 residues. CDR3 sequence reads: CASSVVAGDQETQYF. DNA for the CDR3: TGTGCCAGCAGCGTAGTAGCGGGGGATCAAGAGACCCAGTACTTC.

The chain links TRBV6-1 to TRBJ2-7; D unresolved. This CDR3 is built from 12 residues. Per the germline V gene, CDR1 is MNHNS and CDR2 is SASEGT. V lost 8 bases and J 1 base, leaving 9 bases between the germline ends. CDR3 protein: CASSTYSYEQYF. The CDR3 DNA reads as TGTGCCAGCTCCACCTATTCCTACGAGCAGTACTTC.

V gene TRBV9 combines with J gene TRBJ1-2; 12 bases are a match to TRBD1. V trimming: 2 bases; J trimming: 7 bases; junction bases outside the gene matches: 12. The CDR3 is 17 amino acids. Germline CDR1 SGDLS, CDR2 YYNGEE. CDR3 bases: TGTGCCAGCAGCGTTACTCCCGGGACAGGGGGCTATGGTGGCTACACCTTC. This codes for CASSVTPGTGGYGGYTF.

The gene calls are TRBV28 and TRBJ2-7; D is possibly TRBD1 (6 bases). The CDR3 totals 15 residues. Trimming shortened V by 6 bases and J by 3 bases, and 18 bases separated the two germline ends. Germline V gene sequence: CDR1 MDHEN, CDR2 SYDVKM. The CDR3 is CASRLTSGTFYEQYF. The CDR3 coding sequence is TGTGCCAGCAGACTAACTTCCGGGACATTCTACGAGCAGTACTTC.

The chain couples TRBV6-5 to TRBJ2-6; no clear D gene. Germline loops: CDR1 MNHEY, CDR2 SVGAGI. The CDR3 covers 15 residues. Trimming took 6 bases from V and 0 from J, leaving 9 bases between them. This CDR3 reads CASSSLRSGANVLTF. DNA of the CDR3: TGTGCCAGCAGCTCACTCCGCTCTGGGGCCAACGTCCTGACTTTC.

The CDR3 sequence is CASSLGVALKRERYEQYF. Here the CDR3 DNA reads TGCGCCAGCAGCTTGGGGGTCGCCCTAAAGCGGGAGAGGTACGAGCAGTACTTC. V and J are TRBV5-1 and TRBJ2-7; 8 bases align to TRBD2. J lost 4 bases, V lost 0 bases, and 15 bases had no gene match. This CDR3 has 18 amino acids. CDR1 SGHRS and CDR2 YFSETQ come from the germline V gene.

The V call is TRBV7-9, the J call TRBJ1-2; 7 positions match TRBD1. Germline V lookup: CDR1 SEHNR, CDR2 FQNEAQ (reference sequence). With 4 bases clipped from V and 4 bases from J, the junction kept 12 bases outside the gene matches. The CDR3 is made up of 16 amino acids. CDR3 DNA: TGTGCCAGCAGCTCCCAAACAGGGGAATTAGGCTATGGCTACACCTTC. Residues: CASSSQTGELGYGYTF.

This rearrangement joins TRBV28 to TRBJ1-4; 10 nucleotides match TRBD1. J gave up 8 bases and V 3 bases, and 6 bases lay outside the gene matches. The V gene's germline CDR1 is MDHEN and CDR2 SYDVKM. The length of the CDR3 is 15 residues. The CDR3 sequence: CASSLFGTGEEKLFF. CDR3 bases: TGTGCCAGCAGTTTGTTTGGGACAGGGGAAGAAAAACTGTTTTTT.

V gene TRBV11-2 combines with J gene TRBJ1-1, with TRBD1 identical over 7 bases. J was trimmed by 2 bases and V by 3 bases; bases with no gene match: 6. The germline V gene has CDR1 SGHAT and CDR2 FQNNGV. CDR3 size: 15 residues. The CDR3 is CASSFSTGLNTEAFF. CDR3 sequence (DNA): TGTGCCAGCAGCTTCTCGACAGGGCTAAACACTGAAGCTTTCTTT.

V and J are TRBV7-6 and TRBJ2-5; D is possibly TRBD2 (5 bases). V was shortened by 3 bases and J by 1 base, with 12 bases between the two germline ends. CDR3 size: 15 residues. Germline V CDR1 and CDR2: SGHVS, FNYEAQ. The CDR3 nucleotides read TGTGCCAGCAGCTTTGCTAGCTTGGGCCAAGAGACCCAGTACTTC. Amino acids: CASSFASLGQETQYF.

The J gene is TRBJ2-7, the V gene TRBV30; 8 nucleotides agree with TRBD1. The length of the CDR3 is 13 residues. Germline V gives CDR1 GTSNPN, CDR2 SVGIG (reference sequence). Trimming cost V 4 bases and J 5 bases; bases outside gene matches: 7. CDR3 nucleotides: TGTGCCTGGAACCCGGGACAGGTCAACGAGCAGTACTTC. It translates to CAWNPGQVNEQYF. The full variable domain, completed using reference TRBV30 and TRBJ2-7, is SQTIHQWPATLVQPVGSPLSLECTVEGTSNPNLYWYRQAAGRGLQLLFYSVGIGQISSEVPQNLSASRPQDRQFILSSKKLLLSDSGFYLCAWNPGQVNEQYFGPGTRLTVT.

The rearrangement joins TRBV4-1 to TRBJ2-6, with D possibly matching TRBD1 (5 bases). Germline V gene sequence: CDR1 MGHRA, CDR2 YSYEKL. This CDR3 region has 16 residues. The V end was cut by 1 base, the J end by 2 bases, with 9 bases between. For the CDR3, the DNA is TGCGCCAGCAGCCAAGGGATCAGGGCTGGGGCCAACGTCCTGACTTTC. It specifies CASSQGIRAGANVLTF.

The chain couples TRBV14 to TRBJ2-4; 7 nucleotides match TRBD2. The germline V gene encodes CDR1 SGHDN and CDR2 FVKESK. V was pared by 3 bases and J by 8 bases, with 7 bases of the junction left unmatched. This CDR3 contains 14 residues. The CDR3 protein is CASSQGGPLYIQYF. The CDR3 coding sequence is TGTGCCAGCAGCCAGGGAGGGCCTTTGTACATTCAGTACTTC.

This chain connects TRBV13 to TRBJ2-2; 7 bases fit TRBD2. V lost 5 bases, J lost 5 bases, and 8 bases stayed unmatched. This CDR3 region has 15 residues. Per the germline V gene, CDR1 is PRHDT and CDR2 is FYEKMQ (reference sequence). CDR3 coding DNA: TGTGCCAGCAGCCCACGGGACTATACTACCGGGGAGCTGTTTTTT. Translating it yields CASSPRDYTTGELFF.

The CDR3 reads CASSFIPRRQGDQPQHF. CDR3 DNA: TGTGCCAGCAGTTTCATTCCCCGCCGACAGGGCGATCAGCCCCAGCATTTT. The chain links TRBV27 to TRBJ1-5; 7 bases line up with TRBD1. The germline V gene encodes CDR1 MNHEY and CDR2 SMNVEV (reference sequence). Trimming removed 3 bases from V and 5 bases from J; junction bases left unmatched: 13. The CDR3 has 17 residues.

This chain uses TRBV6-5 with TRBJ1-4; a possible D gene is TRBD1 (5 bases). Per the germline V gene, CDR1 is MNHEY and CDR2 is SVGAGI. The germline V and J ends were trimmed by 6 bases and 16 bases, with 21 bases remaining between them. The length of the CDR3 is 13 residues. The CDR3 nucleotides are TGTGCCAGCAGACAGCCCGCGGAGGGGCGGGAGTTTTTT. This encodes CASRQPAEGREFF.